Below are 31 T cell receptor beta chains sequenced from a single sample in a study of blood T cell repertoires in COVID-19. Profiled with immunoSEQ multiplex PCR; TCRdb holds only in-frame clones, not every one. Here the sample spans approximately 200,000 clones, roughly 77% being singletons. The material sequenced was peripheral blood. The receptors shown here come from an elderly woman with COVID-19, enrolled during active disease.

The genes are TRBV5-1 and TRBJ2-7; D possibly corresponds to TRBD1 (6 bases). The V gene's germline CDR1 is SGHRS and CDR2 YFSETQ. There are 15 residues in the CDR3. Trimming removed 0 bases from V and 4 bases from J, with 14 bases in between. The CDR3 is CASSLAIGTTYEQYF. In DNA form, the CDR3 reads TGCGCCAGCAGCTTGGCAATAGGGACAACTTACGAGCAGTACTTC.

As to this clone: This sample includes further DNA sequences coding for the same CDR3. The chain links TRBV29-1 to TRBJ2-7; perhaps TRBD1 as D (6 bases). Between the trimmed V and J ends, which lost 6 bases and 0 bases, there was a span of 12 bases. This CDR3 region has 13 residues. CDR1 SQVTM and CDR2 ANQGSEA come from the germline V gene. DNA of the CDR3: TGCAGCGTACGGACAGTGAGCTCCTACGAGCAGTACTTC. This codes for CSVRTVSSYEQYF.

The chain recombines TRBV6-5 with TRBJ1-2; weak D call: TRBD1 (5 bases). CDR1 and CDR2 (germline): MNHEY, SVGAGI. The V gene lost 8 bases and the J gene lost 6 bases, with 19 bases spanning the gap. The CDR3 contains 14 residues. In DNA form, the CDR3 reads TGTGCCAGCGCCCCCGCAGGGAAAATCGATGGCTACACCTTC. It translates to CASAPAGKIDGYTF.

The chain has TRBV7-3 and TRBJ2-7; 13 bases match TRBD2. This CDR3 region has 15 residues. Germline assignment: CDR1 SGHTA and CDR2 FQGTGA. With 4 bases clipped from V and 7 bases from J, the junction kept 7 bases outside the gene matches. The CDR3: CASSSGLAGVGEQYF. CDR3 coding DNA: TGTGCCAGCAGCTCCGGACTAGCGGGGGTAGGGGAGCAGTACTTC.

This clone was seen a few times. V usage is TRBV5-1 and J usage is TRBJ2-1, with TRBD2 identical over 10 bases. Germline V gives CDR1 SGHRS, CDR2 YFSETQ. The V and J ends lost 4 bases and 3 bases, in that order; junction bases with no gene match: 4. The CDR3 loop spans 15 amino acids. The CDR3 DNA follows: TGCGCCAGCAGCCAAGGACTAGCGGTCTACAATGAGCAGTTCTTC. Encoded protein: CASSQGLAVYNEQFF.

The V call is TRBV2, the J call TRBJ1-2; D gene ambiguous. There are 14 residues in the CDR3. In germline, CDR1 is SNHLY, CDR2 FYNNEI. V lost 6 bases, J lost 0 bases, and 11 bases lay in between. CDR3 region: CASRERTTNYGYTF. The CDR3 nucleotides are TGTGCCAGCAGAGAACGCACTACTAACTATGGCTACACCTTC. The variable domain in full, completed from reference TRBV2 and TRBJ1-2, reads EPEVTQTPSHQVTQMGQEVILRCVPISNHLYFYWYRQILGQKVEFLVSFYNNEISEKSEIFDDQFSVERPDGSNFTLKIRSTKLEDSAMYFCASRERTTNYGYTFGSGTRLTVV.

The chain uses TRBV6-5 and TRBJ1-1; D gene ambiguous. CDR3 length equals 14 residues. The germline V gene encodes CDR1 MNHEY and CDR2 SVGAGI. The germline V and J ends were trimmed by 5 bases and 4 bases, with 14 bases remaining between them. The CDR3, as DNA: TGTGCCAGCAGTAGAGGATCCGGGGTCACTGAAGCTTTCTTT. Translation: CASSRGSGVTEAFF.

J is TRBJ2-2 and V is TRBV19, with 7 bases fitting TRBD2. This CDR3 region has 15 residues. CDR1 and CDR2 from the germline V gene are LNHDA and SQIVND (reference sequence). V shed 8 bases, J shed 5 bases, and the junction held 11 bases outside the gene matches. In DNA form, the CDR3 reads TGTGCCAGTGCCCCCTGGGGAGGGGAAACCGGGGAGCTGTTTTTT. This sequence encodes CASAPWGGETGELFF.

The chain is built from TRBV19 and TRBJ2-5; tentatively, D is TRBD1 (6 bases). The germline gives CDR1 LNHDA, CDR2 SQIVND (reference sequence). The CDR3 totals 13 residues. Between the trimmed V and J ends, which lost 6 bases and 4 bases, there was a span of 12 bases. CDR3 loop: CASRQAGVETQYF. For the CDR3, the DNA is TGTGCCAGTAGGCAGGCAGGGGTAGAGACCCAGTACTTC.

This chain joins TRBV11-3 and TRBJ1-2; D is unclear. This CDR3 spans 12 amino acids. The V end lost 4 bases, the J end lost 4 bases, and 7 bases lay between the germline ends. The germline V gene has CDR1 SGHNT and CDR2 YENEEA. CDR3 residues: CASSSNPYGYTF. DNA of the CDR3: TGTGCCAGCAGCTCTAACCCCTATGGCTACACCTTC.

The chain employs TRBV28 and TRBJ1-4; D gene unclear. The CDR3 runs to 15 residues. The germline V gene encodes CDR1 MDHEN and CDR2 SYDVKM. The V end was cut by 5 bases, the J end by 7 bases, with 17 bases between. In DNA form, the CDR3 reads TGTGCCAGCAGTAGCCCGGGAGCTGGCGGTGAAAAACTGTTTTTT. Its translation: CASSSPGAGGEKLFF.

The CDR3 loop reads CASSLRGMGLSSTDTQYF. CDR3 nucleotides: TGTGCCAGCAGTTTGAGGGGGATGGGTTTATCTAGCACAGATACGCAGTATTTT. The rearrangement links TRBV27 to TRBJ2-3; tentatively, D is TRBD1 (6 bases). The CDR3 has 18 residues. V gave up 3 bases and J gave up 0 bases, with 19 bases separating them. Per germline, CDR1 MNHEY and CDR2 SMNVEV (reference sequence).

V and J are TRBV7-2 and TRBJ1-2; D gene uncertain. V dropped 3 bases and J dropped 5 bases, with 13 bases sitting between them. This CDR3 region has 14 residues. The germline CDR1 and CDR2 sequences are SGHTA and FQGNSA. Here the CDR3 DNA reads TGTGCCAGCAGCTTCTCGACTGATACTTATGGCTACACCTTC. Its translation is CASSFSTDTYGYTF. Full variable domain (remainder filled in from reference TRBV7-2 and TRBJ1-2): GAGVSQSPSNKVTEKGKDVELRCDPISGHTALYWYRQSLGQGLEFLIYFQGNSAPDKSGLPSDRFSAERTGGSVSTLTIQRTQQEDSAVYLCASSFSTDTYGYTFGSGTRLTVV.

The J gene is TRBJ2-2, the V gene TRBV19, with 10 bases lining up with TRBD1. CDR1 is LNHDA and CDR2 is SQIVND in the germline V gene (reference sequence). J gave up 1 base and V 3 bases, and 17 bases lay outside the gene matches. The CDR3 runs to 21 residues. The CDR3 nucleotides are TGTGCCAGTAGTATCTTGACAGGGGGCGTATGGGGGGCCCTGAACACCGGGGAGCTGTTTTTT. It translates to CASSILTGGVWGALNTGELFF.

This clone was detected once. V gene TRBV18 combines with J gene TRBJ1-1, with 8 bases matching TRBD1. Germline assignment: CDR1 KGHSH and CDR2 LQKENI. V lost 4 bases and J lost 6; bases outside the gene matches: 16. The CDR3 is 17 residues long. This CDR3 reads CASSHSRGAGGSPEAFF. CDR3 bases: TGTGCCAGCTCACACTCTCGGGGGGCAGGGGGCTCCCCTGAAGCTTTCTTT.

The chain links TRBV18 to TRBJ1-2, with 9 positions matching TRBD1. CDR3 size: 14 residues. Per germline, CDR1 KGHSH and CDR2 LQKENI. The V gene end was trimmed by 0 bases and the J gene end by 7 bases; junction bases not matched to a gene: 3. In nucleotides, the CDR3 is TGTGCCAGCTCACCACCCGGGACAGGGTTTGGCTACACCTTC. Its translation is CASSPPGTGFGYTF.

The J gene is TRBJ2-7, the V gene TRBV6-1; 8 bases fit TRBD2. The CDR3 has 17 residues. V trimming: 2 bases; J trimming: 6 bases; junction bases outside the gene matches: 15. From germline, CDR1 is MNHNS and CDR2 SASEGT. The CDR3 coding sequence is TGTGCCAGCAGTGAACTTCTGGGAGCGGGGGCGAGAGGCGAGCAGTACTTC. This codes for CASSELLGAGARGEQYF.

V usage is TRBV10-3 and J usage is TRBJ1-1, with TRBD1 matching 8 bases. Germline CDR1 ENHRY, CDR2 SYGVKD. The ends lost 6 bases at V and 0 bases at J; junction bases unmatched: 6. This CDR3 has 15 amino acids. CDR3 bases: TGTGCCATCAGGCCGACAGGGGTCATGAACACTGAAGCTTTCTTT. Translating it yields CAIRPTGVMNTEAFF.

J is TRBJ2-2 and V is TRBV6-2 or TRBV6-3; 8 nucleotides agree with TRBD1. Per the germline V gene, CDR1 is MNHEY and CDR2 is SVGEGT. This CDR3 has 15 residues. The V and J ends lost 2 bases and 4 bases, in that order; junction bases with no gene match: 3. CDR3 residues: CASSYDRGGTGELFF. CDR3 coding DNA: TGTGCCAGCAGTTACGACAGGGGCGGCACCGGGGAGCTGTTTTTT.

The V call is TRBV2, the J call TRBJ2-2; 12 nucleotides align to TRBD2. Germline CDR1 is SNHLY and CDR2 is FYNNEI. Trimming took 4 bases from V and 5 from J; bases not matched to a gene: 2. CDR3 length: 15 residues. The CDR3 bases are TGTGCCAGCAGTGGACTAGCGGGAGATACCGGGGAGCTGTTTTTT. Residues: CASSGLAGDTGELFF.

The CDR3 region is CASSFWGLAGLEAETQYF. In DNA form, the CDR3 reads TGTGCCAGCAGCTTCTGGGGACTAGCGGGACTGGAAGCGGAGACCCAGTACTTC. V and J are TRBV5-6 and TRBJ2-5; TRBD2 matches 13 bases. Germline V gene lookup returns CDR1 SGHDT and CDR2 YYEEEE. The CDR3 is 18 residues long. V trimming: 2 bases; J trimming: 5 bases; junction bases outside the gene matches: 12.

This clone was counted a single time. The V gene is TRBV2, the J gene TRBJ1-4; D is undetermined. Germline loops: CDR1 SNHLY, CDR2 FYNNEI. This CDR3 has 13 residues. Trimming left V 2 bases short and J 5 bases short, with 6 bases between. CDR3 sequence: CASSEYENEKLFF. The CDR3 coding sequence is TGTGCCAGCAGTGAATATGAGAATGAAAAACTGTTTTTT.

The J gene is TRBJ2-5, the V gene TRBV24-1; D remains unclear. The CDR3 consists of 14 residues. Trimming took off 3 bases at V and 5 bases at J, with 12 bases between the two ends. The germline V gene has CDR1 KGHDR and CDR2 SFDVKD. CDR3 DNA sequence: TGTGCCACCAGTGATCTTGGGCACTTCGAGACCCAGTACTTC. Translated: CATSDLGHFETQYF.

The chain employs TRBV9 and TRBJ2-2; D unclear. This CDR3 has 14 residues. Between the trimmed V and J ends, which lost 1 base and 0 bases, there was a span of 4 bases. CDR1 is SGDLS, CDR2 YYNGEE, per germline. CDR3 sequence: CASSVYPNTGELFF. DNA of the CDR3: TGTGCCAGCAGCGTATATCCGAACACCGGGGAGCTGTTTTTT.

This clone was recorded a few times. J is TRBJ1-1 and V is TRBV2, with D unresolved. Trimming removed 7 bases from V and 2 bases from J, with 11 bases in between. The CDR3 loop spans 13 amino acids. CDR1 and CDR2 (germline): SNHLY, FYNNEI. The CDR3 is CASTVSPNTEAFF. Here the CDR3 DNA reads TGTGCCAGCACGGTCTCACCCAACACTGAAGCTTTCTTT.

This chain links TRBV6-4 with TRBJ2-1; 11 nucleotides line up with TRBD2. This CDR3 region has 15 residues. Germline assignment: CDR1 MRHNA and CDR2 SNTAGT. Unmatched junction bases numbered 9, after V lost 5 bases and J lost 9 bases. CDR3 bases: TGTGCCAGCAGTTCGACTAGCGGGGCTTATGGTGAGCAGTTCTTC. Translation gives CASSSTSGAYGEQFF.

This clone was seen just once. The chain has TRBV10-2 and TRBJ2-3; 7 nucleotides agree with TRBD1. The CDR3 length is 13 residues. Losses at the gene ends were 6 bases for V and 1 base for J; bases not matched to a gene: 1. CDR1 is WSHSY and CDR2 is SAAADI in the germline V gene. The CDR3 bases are TGCGCCAGCAGCGGGACAGGCACAGATACGCAGTATTTT. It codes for CASSGTGTDTQYF.

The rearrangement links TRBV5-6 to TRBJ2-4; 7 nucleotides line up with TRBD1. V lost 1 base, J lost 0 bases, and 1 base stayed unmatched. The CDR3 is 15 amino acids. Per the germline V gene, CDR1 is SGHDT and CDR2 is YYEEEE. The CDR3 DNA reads TGTGCCAGCAGCTTGACAGGGGTAGCCAAAAACATTCAGTACTTC. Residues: CASSLTGVAKNIQYF.

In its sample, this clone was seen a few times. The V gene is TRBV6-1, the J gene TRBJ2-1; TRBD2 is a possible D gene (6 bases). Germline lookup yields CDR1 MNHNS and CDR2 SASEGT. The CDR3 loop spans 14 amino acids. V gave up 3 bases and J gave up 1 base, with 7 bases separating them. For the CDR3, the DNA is TGTGCCAGCAGTGAGGCGGGATCCTACAATGAGCAGTTCTTC. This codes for CASSEAGSYNEQFF.

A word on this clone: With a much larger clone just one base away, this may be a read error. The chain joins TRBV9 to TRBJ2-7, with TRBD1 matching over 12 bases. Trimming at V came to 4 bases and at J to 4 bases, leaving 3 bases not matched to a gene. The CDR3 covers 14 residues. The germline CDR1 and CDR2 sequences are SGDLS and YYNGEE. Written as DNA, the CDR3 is TGTGCCAGCAGCTCGGGACAGGGGGCGTACGAGCAGTACTTC. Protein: CASSSGQGAYEQYF.

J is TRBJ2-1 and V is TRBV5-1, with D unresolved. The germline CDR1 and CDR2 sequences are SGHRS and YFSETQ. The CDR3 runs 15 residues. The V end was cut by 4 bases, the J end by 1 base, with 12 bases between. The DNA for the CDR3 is TGCGCCAGCAGCCCCATGGCAGATTCCTACAATGAGCAGTTCTTC. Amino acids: CASSPMADSYNEQFF.